What follows are 3 T cell receptor beta chains derived from one specimen sequenced in a study of cytomegalovirus exposure and HLA in healthy donors. Clones were read by immunoSEQ multiplex PCR, and TCRdb kept only the in-frame ones, dropping some. The repertoire consists of some 190,000 clones, with approximately 86% occurring once and the leading ten covering approximately 7.7%. The source material was PBMCs. The origin of the receptors is a man between 25 and 39 years old in good health and CMV-seropositive.

This chain joins TRBV29-1 and TRBJ2-1; tentative D call: TRBD1 (5 bases). Germline lookup yields CDR1 SQVTM and CDR2 ANQGSEA. With 0 bases removed from V and 8 bases from J, the gap between germline ends came to 14 bases. The CDR3 runs 14 residues. This chain's CDR3 is CSVEDFQGRDEQFF. The CDR3 DNA reads as TGCAGCGTTGAAGACTTCCAGGGTAGGGATGAGCAGTTCTTC.

The chain links TRBV7-2 to TRBJ1-3; 8 positions match TRBD1. This CDR3 comprises 16 residues. Germline CDR1 reads SGHTA; CDR2 reads FQGNSA. Trimming cost V 5 bases and J 5 bases; bases outside gene matches: 11. As DNA, the CDR3 is TGTGCCAGCAGCACCCTGGGACAGGTCGATAGAAACACCATATATTTT. Translating gives CASSTLGQVDRNTIYF. Supplemented by reference TRBV7-2 and TRBJ1-3, the full variable domain reads GAGVSQSPSNKVTEKGKDVELRCDPISGHTALYWYRQSLGQGLEFLIYFQGNSAPDKSGLPSDRFSAERTGGSVSTLTIQRTQQEDSAVYLCASSTLGQVDRNTIYFGEGSWLTVV.

The chain has TRBV5-1 and TRBJ2-2, with D perhaps TRBD1 (5 bases). Germline CDR1 reads SGHRS; CDR2 reads YFSETQ. Between the trimmed V and J ends, which lost 6 bases and 0 bases, there was a span of 12 bases. The CDR3 runs to 15 residues. CDR3 amino acids: CASTFAGSNTGELFF. The CDR3 region has the DNA TGCGCCAGCACCTTTGCAGGGTCGAACACCGGGGAGCTGTTTTTT.